This passage covers 12 T cell receptor beta chains from one sample sequenced in a study of CXCR3-negative and CXCR3-positive naive CD8 T cells (dated by TCRdb to the late 2010s). Reads for this sample came from a NextSeq 550. The Human TCR Profiling Kit (MiLaboratory) was used to prepare UMI-labeled 5' RACE TRB cDNA libraries. TCRdb reprocessed the reads; each CDR3 protein sequence makes one entry, and DNA is unavailable. This sample's listing comprises 38,000 or so distinct CDR3 sequences. The biggest ten clones account for roughly 15% of the sample. Input material: memory CD8+ T cells from blood. The label giving this sample's cell subset or site can be read as: conventional CD8+ memory T cells (TMEM), sorted as controls. These TCRs come from a human donor in good health. Some clones in this sample may be carry-over from other donors' samples.

V gene TRBV25-1 combines with J gene TRBJ2-6; there is no DNA to check the TCRdb D call of TRBD1. This CDR3 is built from 16 residues. Germline V gene sequence: CDR1 MGHDK, CDR2 SYGVNS. The CDR3 loop is CASGRGGASGANVLTF.

The chain uses TRBV7-9 and TRBJ1-1. This CDR3 spans 14 amino acids. From germline, CDR1 is SEHNR and CDR2 FQNEAQ (reference sequence). The CDR3 sequence: CASSFWQPSTEAFF.

The chain joins TRBV7-9 to TRBJ1-5; TCRdb reports TRBD1, a call that lacks DNA to check it against. Germline V lookup: CDR1 SEHNR, CDR2 FQNEAQ (reference sequence). This CDR3 is 12 amino acids long. The CDR3 reads CASSRGGQPQHF.

The chain has TRBV7-6 and TRBJ2-1; TCRdb indicates TRBD2, and absent DNA this call remains unverified. In germline, CDR1 is SGHVS, CDR2 FNYEAQ. The CDR3 runs 14 residues. The chain's CDR3 is CASSLGAGVSEQFF.

The rearrangement links TRBV14 to TRBJ2-4; TCRdb's D call, TRBD1, is unchecked because there is no DNA. The germline V gene encodes CDR1 SGHDN and CDR2 FVKESK. The length of the CDR3 is 16 residues. CDR3 residues: CASSQARGYDKNIQYF.

The chain has TRBV29-1 and TRBJ2-1. CDR1 is SQVTM and CDR2 is ANQGSEA in the germline V gene. This CDR3 has 15 residues. This CDR3 is CSVELGVGAYNEQFF.

The chain combines TRBV6-6 with TRBJ1-2; lacking DNA, the TRBD1 call made by TCRdb goes unchecked. Germline V gene lookup returns CDR1 MNHNY and CDR2 SVGAGI (reference sequence). The CDR3 runs to 17 residues. CDR3 sequence reads: CACSPDHDLLGVYGYTF.

This chain connects TRBV20-1 to TRBJ2-7; TCRdb's D call, TRBD2, is unchecked because there is no DNA. CDR1 is DFQATT, CDR2 SNEGSKA, per germline (reference sequence). This CDR3 region has 13 residues. CDR3 sequence: CSASSGRVGEQYF.

The rearrangement links TRBV28 to TRBJ2-7. CDR1 is MDHEN, CDR2 SYDVKM, per germline. This CDR3 is 13 amino acids long. The CDR3: CASRSGSSYEQYF.

V and J are TRBV29-1 and TRBJ2-7; TCRdb calls TRBD1, which cannot be checked without DNA. The V gene's germline CDR1 is SQVTM and CDR2 ANQGSEA. The CDR3 is 15 residues long. CDR3 loop: CSVEFGTGSSYGQYF.

The chain couples TRBV2 to TRBJ1-2; TCRdb returns TRBD1, unconfirmable since there is no DNA. CDR3 length equals 15 residues. Looked up from germline, CDR1 is SNHLY and CDR2 is FYNNEI. The CDR3 is CASSIGGGPNYGYTF.

The rearrangement uses TRBV12-5 and TRBJ2-1. The germline V gene encodes CDR1 LGHNT and CDR2 FRNRAP. The CDR3 consists of 12 residues. The chain's CDR3 is CASATTYNEQFF.